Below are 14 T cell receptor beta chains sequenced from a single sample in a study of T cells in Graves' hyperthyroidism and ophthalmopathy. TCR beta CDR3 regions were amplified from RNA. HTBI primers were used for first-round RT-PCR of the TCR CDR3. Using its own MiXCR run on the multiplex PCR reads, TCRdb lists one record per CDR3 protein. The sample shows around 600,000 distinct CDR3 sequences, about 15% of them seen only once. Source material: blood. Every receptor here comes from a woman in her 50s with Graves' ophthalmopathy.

The CDR3 DNA is TGTGCCAGCAGTTACCAGGTCGGGAGCTCCTACAATGAGCAGTTCTTC. It yields the protein CASSYQVGSSYNEQFF. The chain employs TRBV6-1 and TRBJ2-1; D is perhaps TRBD2 (6 bases). The germline CDR1 and CDR2 sequences are MNHNS and SASEGT. The CDR3 totals 16 residues. V was shortened by 5 bases and J by 0 bases, with 14 bases between the two germline ends.

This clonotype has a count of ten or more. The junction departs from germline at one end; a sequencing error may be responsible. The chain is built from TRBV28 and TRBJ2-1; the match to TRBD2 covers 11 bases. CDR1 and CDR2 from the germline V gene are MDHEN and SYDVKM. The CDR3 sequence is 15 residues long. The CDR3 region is CASNLGTSGDNEQFF. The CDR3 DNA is TGTGCCAGCAATTTAGGGACTAGCGGCGACAATGAGCAGTTCTTC. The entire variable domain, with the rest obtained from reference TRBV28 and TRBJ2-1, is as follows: DVKVTQSSRYLVKRTGEKVFLECVQDMDHENMFWYRQDPGLGLRLIYFSYDVKMKEKGDIPEGYSVSREKKERFSLILESASTNQTSMYLCASNLGTSGDNEQFFGPGTRLTVL.

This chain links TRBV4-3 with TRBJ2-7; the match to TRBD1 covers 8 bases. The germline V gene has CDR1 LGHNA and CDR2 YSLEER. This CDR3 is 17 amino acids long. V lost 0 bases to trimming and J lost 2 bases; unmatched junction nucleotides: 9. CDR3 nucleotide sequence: TGCGCCAGCAGCCAAGAACAGGGGGTGACCTTCCCCTACGAGCAGTACTTC. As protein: CASSQEQGVTFPYEQYF.

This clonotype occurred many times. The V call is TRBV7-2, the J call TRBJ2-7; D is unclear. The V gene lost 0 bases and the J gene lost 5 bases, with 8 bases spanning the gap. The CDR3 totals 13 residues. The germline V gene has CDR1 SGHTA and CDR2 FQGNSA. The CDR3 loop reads CASSLARQNEQYF. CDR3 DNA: TGTGCCAGCAGCTTAGCGCGGCAGAACGAGCAGTACTTC.

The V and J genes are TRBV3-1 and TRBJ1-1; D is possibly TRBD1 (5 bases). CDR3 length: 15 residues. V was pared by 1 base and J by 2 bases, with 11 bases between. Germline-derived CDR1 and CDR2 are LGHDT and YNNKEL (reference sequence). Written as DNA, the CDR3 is TGTGCCAGCAGCCAAGGGGTAACAGGTAACACTGAAGCTTTCTTT. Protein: CASSQGVTGNTEAFF.

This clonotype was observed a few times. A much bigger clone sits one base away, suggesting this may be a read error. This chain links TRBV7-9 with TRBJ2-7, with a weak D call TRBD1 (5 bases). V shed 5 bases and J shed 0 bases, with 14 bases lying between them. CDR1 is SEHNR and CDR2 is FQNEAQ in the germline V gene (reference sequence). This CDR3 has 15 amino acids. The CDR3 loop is CASSPWGKSSYEQYF. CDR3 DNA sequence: TGTGCCAGCAGCCCCTGGGGCAAGAGCTCCTACGAGCAGTACTTC.

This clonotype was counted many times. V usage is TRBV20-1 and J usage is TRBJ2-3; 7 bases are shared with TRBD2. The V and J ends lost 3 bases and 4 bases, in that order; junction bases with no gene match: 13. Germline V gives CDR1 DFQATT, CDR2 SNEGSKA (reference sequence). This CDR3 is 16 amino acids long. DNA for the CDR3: TGCAGTGCTAGCCTAGGCGGGAGACTTCGGGCAGATACGCAGTATTTT. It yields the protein CSASLGGRLRADTQYF.

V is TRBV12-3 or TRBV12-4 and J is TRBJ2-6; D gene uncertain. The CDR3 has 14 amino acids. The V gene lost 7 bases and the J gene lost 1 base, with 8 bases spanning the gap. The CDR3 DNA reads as TGTGCCAGCAATAAGGGTTCTGGGGCCAACGTCCTGACTTTC. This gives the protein CASNKGSGANVLTF.

DNA of the CDR3: TGTGCCAGCAGTTACGGTCCAGCCATGAACACTGAAGCTTTCTTT. Its protein product is CASSYGPAMNTEAFF. The chain employs TRBV6-2 or TRBV6-3 and TRBJ1-1; no reliable D call. CDR3 size: 15 residues. Germline V gene data show CDR1 as MNHEY and CDR2 as SVGEGT. V shed 2 bases and J shed 0 bases, with 10 bases lying between them.

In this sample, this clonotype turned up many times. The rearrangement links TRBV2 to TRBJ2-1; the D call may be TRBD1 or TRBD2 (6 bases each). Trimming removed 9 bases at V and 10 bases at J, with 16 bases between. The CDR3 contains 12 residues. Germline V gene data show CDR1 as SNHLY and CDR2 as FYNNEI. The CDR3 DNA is TGTGCCAGAACCGCGGGACAAAAGGAGCAGTTCTTC. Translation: CARTAGQKEQFF.

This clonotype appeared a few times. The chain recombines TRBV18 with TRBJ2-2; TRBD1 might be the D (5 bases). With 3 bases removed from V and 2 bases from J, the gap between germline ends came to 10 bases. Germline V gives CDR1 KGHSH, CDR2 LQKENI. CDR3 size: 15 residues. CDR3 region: CASSPRTKNTGELFF. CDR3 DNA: TGTGCCAGCTCACCGAGGACAAAAAACACCGGGGAGCTGTTTTTT.

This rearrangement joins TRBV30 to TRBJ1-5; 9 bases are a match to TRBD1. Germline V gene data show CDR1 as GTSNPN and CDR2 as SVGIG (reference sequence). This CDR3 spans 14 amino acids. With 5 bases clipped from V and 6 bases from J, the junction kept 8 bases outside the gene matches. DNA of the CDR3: TGTGCCTGGGACCGGGACAGGGCAGGTCAGCCCCAGCATTTT. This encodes CAWDRDRAGQPQHF.

CDR3 DNA: TGTGCCAGCAGCAGGAGTCGGGATACGCAGTATTTT. The encoded protein is CASSRSRDTQYF. V is TRBV11-3 and J is TRBJ2-3, with D hard to call. The CDR3 is 12 residues long. V was clipped by 5 bases and J by 6 bases, with 9 bases between them. CDR1 is SGHNT, CDR2 YENEEA, per germline.

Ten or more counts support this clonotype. CDR3 nucleotide sequence: TGTGCCAGCACCTCGACTAGGAATGAGCAGTTCTTC. This codes for CASTSTRNEQFF. The rearrangement joins TRBV6-2 or TRBV6-3 to TRBJ2-1, with TRBD2 as a possible D gene (6 bases). In germline, CDR1 is MNHEY, CDR2 SVGEGT. The CDR3 is 12 residues long. Trimming pared 7 bases from V and 7 bases from J, leaving 11 bases between.